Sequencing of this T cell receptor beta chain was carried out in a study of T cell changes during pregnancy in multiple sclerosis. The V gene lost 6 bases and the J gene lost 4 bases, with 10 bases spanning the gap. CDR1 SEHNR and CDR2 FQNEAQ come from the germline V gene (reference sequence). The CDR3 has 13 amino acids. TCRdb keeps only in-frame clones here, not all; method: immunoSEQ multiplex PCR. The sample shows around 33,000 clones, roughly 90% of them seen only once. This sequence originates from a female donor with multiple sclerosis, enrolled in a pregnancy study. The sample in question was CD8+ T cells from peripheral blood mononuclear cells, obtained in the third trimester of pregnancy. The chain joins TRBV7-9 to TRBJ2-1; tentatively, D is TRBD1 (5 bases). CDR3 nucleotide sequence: TGTGCCAGCAGGATAGGGGAATACAATGAGCAGTTCTTC. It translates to CASRIGEYNEQFF.